Below are 8 T cell receptor beta chains sequenced from a single sample in a study of blood T cell repertoires in COVID-19. Clones were sequenced by immunoSEQ multiplex PCR, and TCRdb holds only the in-frame ones, with some missing. Altogether about 200,000 clones are present, 92% being singletons, with the ten largest covering around 0.84%. The sample taken for sequencing was peripheral blood. The receptors originated from a man aged 55 to 70 with COVID-19, enrolled during active disease.

The chain has TRBV28 and TRBJ1-6; D is unresolved. There are 13 residues in the CDR3. Germline V gene data show CDR1 as MDHEN and CDR2 as SYDVKM. Trimming left V 2 bases short and J 10 bases short, with 9 bases between. The CDR3 loop reads CASSLEGPSPLHF. DNA of the CDR3: TGTGCCAGCAGTTTAGAGGGTCCGTCACCCCTCCACTTT.

This chain connects TRBV7-6 to TRBJ2-6; 7 bases fit TRBD1. Trimming cost V 5 bases and J 2 bases; bases outside gene matches: 6. Germline V lookup: CDR1 SGHVS, CDR2 FNYEAQ. This CDR3 contains 16 residues. The CDR3 spells CASSPTGAPGANVLTF. CDR3 in DNA: TGTGCCAGCAGCCCCACAGGGGCCCCTGGGGCCAACGTCCTGACTTTC.

The J gene is TRBJ2-1, the V gene TRBV27, with 7 bases identical to TRBD2. J lost 8 bases, V lost 4 bases, and 5 bases had no gene match. The V gene's germline CDR1 is MNHEY and CDR2 SMNVEV (reference sequence). The CDR3 has 13 residues. Here the CDR3 DNA reads TGTGCCAGCAGTTCCGGGACTAAAGATGAGCAGTTCTTC. Encoded protein: CASSSGTKDEQFF.

Only one count was recorded for this clone. At one boundary the junction diverges from the germline segment, which might be a read error. For the CDR3, the DNA is TGTGCCAGCAGCCTAGCGGGAGGGAACACCGGGGAGCTGTTTTTT. Translated: CASSLAGGNTGELFF. The V call is TRBV7-8, the J call TRBJ2-2; 11 nucleotides match TRBD2. Germline assignment: CDR1 SGHVS and CDR2 FQNEAQ. The CDR3 contains 15 residues.

The rearrangement uses TRBV29-1 and TRBJ1-2, with 8 positions matching TRBD1. CDR1 SQVTM and CDR2 ANQGSEA come from the germline V gene. The CDR3 is 16 amino acids. Trimming removed 4 bases from V and 3 bases from J; junction bases left unmatched: 13. The CDR3: CSVVTSTGAPHYGYTF. For the CDR3, the DNA is TGCAGCGTTGTCACCTCGACAGGGGCTCCCCACTATGGCTACACCTTC.

The chain is built from TRBV28 and TRBJ2-1; no firm D call. CDR1 is MDHEN and CDR2 is SYDVKM in the germline V gene. The CDR3 is 15 amino acids. V dropped 4 bases and J dropped 6 bases, with 16 bases sitting between them. The CDR3 here is CASSSHPTNTNEQFF. The DNA of the CDR3 is TGTGCCAGCAGTTCACACCCCACAAACACCAATGAGCAGTTCTTC.

This clone was counted between two and nine times. This rearrangement joins TRBV11-2 to TRBJ1-6; D possibly corresponds to TRBD1 (5 bases). V was shortened by 0 bases and J by 7 bases, with 16 bases between the two germline ends. This CDR3 comprises 17 residues. Germline V lookup: CDR1 SGHAT, CDR2 FQNNGV. The CDR3 is CASSLDRTSWGNSPLHF. The CDR3 DNA sequence: TGTGCCAGCAGCTTAGATCGAACCTCTTGGGGCAATTCACCCCTCCACTTT. The variable domain in full, completed from reference TRBV11-2 and TRBJ1-6, reads EAGVAQSPRYKIIEKRQSVAFWCNPISGHATLYWYQQILGQGPKLLIQFQNNGVVDDSQLPKDRFSAERLKGVDSTLKIQPAKLEDSAVYLCASSLDRTSWGNSPLHFGNGTRLTVT.

The chain links TRBV2 to TRBJ2-5, with 9 bases identical to TRBD2. Trimming at V came to 8 bases and at J to 5 bases, leaving 9 bases not matched to a gene. The V gene's germline CDR1 is SNHLY and CDR2 FYNNEI. The CDR3 length is 14 residues. The CDR3 reads CASRGTSTGETQYF. CDR3 in DNA: TGTGCCAGCCGCGGGACTAGCACGGGGGAGACCCAGTACTTC.